Listed here are 8 T cell receptor beta chains from one sample, sequenced in a study of T cells in Graves' hyperthyroidism and ophthalmopathy. Using RNA transcripts as the source, TCR beta CDR3 regions were amplified. The study used the HTBI primer set for a first-round RT-PCR of the TCR CDR3. TCRdb itself ran the multiplex PCR reads through MiXCR, one entry per CDR3 protein. Of under 200,000 distinct CDR3 sequences listed, approximately 9% are singletons. The source material was blood. The receptors originated from a woman under 30 with Graves' hyperthyroidism that later progressed to Graves' ophthalmopathy.

Many counts were recorded for this clonotype. This chain links TRBV7-3 with TRBJ1-1; the match to TRBD1 covers 8 bases. CDR1 and CDR2 (germline): SGHTA, FQGTGA. The CDR3 totals 14 residues. The junction had 3 bases not matched to a gene; V was cut back by 5 bases and J by 1 base. CDR3 sequence (DNA): TGTGCCAGCAGCACGCAGGGGGCGAACACTGAAGCTTTCTTT. It yields the protein CASSTQGANTEAFF.

This clonotype was detected ten times or more. V and J are TRBV6-1 and TRBJ1-5; 7 bases align to TRBD1. V lost 8 bases and J lost 5; bases outside the gene matches: 12. Germline CDR1 is MNHNS and CDR2 is SASEGT. The CDR3 is 15 residues long. CDR3 coding DNA: TGTGCCAGCCTTCATGCCGGGACAGATTATCAGCCCCAGCATTTT. It specifies CASLHAGTDYQPQHF.

This clonotype has ten or more counts. V is TRBV30 and J is TRBJ2-1, with D perhaps TRBD2 (5 bases). The V gene's germline CDR1 is GTSNPN and CDR2 SVGIG (reference sequence). There are 16 residues in the CDR3. The V end was cut by 3 bases, the J end by 2 bases, with 17 bases between. The CDR3 DNA sequence: TGTGCCTGGAGCCCTTTGAGGGAGTCTACCTACAATGAGCAGTTCTTC. Its translation is CAWSPLRESTYNEQFF. Combining the CDR3 with reference TRBV30 and TRBJ2-1 gives the whole variable domain SQTIHQWPATLVQPVGSPLSLECTVEGTSNPNLYWYRQAAGRGLQLLFYSVGIGQISSEVPQNLSASRPQDRQFILSSKKLLLSDSGFYLCAWSPLRESTYNEQFFGPGTRLTVL.

There are many counts of this clonotype. This chain uses TRBV2 with TRBJ2-2, with 9 bases lining up with TRBD1. Germline lookup yields CDR1 SNHLY and CDR2 FYNNEI. The CDR3 loop spans 15 amino acids. The V and J ends lost 8 bases and 4 bases, in that order; junction bases with no gene match: 8. This chain's CDR3 is CASVGTGFITGELFF. CDR3 in DNA: TGTGCCAGCGTAGGGACAGGGTTCATCACCGGGGAGCTGTTTTTT.

This clonotype was recorded many times. The chain uses TRBV7-8 and TRBJ1-5, with D unclear. CDR1 is SGHVS, CDR2 FQNEAQ, per germline. The CDR3 loop spans 17 amino acids. V was pared by 5 bases and J by 5 bases, with 22 bases between. For the CDR3, the DNA is TGTGCCAGCAGCCCCACCCGGAAGAGGGCGGCTTATCAGCCCCAGCATTTT. Its translation: CASSPTRKRAAYQPQHF.

This clonotype has ten or more counts. V is TRBV3-1 and J is TRBJ1-2; a possible D gene is TRBD1 (6 bases). V was shortened by 4 bases and J by 2 bases, with 23 bases between the two germline ends. The CDR3 totals 18 residues. Germline CDR1 is LGHDT and CDR2 is YNNKEL (reference sequence). CDR3: CASSPEEYREVFNYGYTF. CDR3 in DNA: TGTGCCAGCAGCCCGGAGGAGTACAGGGAAGTTTTCAACTATGGCTACACCTTC. The full variable domain, its missing parts supplied by reference TRBV3-1 and TRBJ1-2, is DTAVSQTPKYLVTQMGNDKSIKCEQNLGHDTMYWYKQDSKKFLKIMFSYNNKELIINETVPNRFSPKSPDKAHLNLHINSLELGDSAVYFCASSPEEYREVFNYGYTFGSGTRLTVV.

This clonotype has more than one count but fewer than ten. The chain is built from TRBV28 and TRBJ1-2; D is undetermined. Trimming took 1 base from V and 2 from J, leaving 8 bases between them. CDR3 length: 14 residues. Per the germline V gene, CDR1 is MDHEN and CDR2 is SYDVKM. In DNA, the CDR3 is TGTGCCAGCAGTTTATATCCAGAAAACTATGGCTACACCTTC. It yields the protein CASSLYPENYGYTF.

This clonotype was seen at least ten times. The gene calls are TRBV27 and TRBJ1-2; no firm D call. The V gene lost 4 bases and the J gene lost 4 bases, with 10 bases spanning the gap. Germline V gene data show CDR1 as MNHEY and CDR2 as SMNVEV (reference sequence). The CDR3 contains 13 residues. The CDR3 DNA reads as TGTGCCAGCAGTTCGGCAGGCATCTATGGCTACACCTTC. It is translated as CASSSAGIYGYTF.